This T cell receptor (beta chain) originates from a study of blood T cell repertoires in COVID-19. Measured with immunoSEQ multiplex PCR; TCRdb has only the in-frame clones, and not every one. The data show 130,000 to 150,000 clones, with 80% to 90% seen just once and about 1.7% held by the top ten. Germline V gene sequence: CDR1 MGHRA, CDR2 YSYEKL. V was pared by 4 bases and J by 4 bases, with 13 bases between. The CDR3 runs to 14 residues. Sequencing was performed on peripheral blood. The rearrangement links TRBV4-1 to TRBJ2-5; perhaps TRBD1 as D (5 bases). This clonotype originated in a woman aged 50 to 60 with acute or convalescent COVID-19. CDR3 coding DNA: TGCGCCAGCAGCCCATACCAGGGTTTAGAGACCCAGTACTTC. Its translation is CASSPYQGLETQYF.